A single T cell receptor (beta chain) is shown here with its context. The antigen is undetermined. The sample originates from a study of CD8 T cells in ankylosing spondylitis. Overall study results and limits: The authors reported significant enrichment of disease-linked clones in matched ankylosing spondylitis synovial fluid. Several highly homologous variants made up a TCR beta motif, and this motif appeared characteristic of ankylosing spondylitis blood.

TCRdb redid the calling of the 5' RACE reads with MiXCR, one entry per CDR3 protein. The sample records under 550,000 distinct CDR3 sequences, roughly a quarter being singletons. In germline, CDR1 is MNHNS, CDR2 SASEGT. This CDR3 is built from 14 residues. V gave up 4 bases and J gave up 3 bases; unmatched junction bases: 3. Sequencing was carried out using blood, either unsorted or a sorted T cell fraction (not recorded which). This receptor was obtained from a male donor with ankylosing spondylitis. The chain couples TRBV6-1 to TRBJ2-7, with TRBD2 identical over 10 bases. The CDR3 DNA follows: TGTGCCAGCAGTGGGGGACTAGCGCTCTACGAGCAGTACTTC. Translation: CASSGGLALYEQYF.